Sequencing of this TCR beta chain was carried out in a study of blood T cells in healthy people across ages. Many counts were recorded for this clonotype. Germline CDR1 reads SNHLY; CDR2 reads FYNNEI. This CDR3 has 15 amino acids. V lost 5 bases and J 6 bases, leaving 17 bases between the germline ends. A sample-barcoded 5' primer and a J-beta primer mix were used in a second PCR of roughly 6 to 12 cycles. TCRdb passed the 5' RACE reads through MiXCR, listing each CDR3 protein once. The profile covers around 650,000 distinct CDR3 sequences, with less than 40% appearing a single time and over 15% taken by the ten largest.

This TCR was sampled from a woman of 80 years or more in good health. V is TRBV2 and J is TRBJ2-1; a possible D gene is TRBD2 (5 bases). The sequenced sample was blood. The DNA of the CDR3 is TGTGCCAGCAGTATTCAGACTACCCCCTCCAATGAGCAGTTCTTC. Its protein is CASSIQTTPSNEQFF.